The 26 T cell receptor beta chains in this list originate from one sample, sequenced in a study of control samples from healthy donors and cancer patients. Sequencing was performed with immunoSEQ multiplex PCR; in TCRdb, only in-frame clones are kept and a portion is missing. The sample contains some 130,000 clones, around 90% of which appear only once. Sequencing input: blood. These receptors were taken from a man in his forties in good health.

The chain couples TRBV6-5 to TRBJ2-7; the match to TRBD1 covers 7 bases. V lost 6 bases, J lost 1 base, and 9 bases stayed unmatched. Germline CDR1 and CDR2: MNHEY and SVGAGI. The CDR3 contains 15 residues. The CDR3 DNA is TGTGCCAGCAGAATGGCTTGGGACAGTTCCTACGAGCAGTACTTC. This translates into CASRMAWDSSYEQYF.

The chain employs TRBV6-4 and TRBJ2-2; weak D call: TRBD2 (6 bases). V dropped 4 bases and J dropped 6 bases, with 15 bases sitting between them. The CDR3 length is 15 residues. Germline V gene lookup returns CDR1 MRHNA and CDR2 SNTAGT. The CDR3 sequence: CASSASGGAPGELFF. DNA of the CDR3: TGTGCCAGCAGTGCATCGGGCGGGGCCCCCGGGGAGCTGTTTTTT.

The V and J genes are TRBV19 and TRBJ1-2; D remains ambiguous. The V and J ends lost 10 bases and 3 bases respectively, with 9 bases between them. CDR3 length: 11 residues. CDR1 is LNHDA, CDR2 SQIVND, per germline (reference sequence). The CDR3 coding sequence is TGTGCCACCCGCAGAGACTATGGCTACACCTTC. This encodes CATRRDYGYTF.

The V call is TRBV29-1, the J call TRBJ1-4, with unresolved D. The germline gives CDR1 SQVTM, CDR2 ANQGSEA. This CDR3 region has 14 residues. The ends were cut back, 7 bases at V and 3 bases at J, with 15 bases in the middle. In DNA form, the CDR3 reads TGCAGCGCAGTACTTTCCGGGGCTAATGAAAAACTGTTTTTT. This gives the protein CSAVLSGANEKLFF.

The chain couples TRBV10-3 to TRBJ1-3; no clear D gene. Germline CDR1 reads ENHRY; CDR2 reads SYGVKD. V lost 0 bases, J lost 7 bases, and 19 bases lay in between. The CDR3 spans 17 residues. The CDR3 coding sequence is TGTGCCATCAGTGAGTCAACGACTCGGCCAACGGGGAACACCATATATTTT. Translation gives CAISESTTRPTGNTIYF.

The chain carries TRBV5-1 and TRBJ2-7; 7 bases line up with TRBD1. V was clipped by 4 bases and J by 2 bases; unmatched bases: 9. Germline V gene data show CDR1 as SGHRS and CDR2 as YFSETQ. The CDR3 has 15 amino acids. The CDR3 loop reads CASSPQGQTPYEQYF. CDR3 in DNA: TGCGCCAGCAGCCCGCAGGGACAGACCCCCTACGAGCAGTACTTC.

The V gene is TRBV28, the J gene TRBJ2-3; a possible D gene is TRBD2 (6 bases). The germline V and J ends were trimmed by 6 bases and 4 bases, with 17 bases remaining between them. CDR3 length: 15 amino acids. Per the germline V gene, CDR1 is MDHEN and CDR2 is SYDVKM. The CDR3 nucleotides are TGTGCCAGCAGCCCGAGAGGTAGCGGCTCAGATACGCAGTATTTT. The encoded protein is CASSPRGSGSDTQYF.

The gene calls are TRBV30 and TRBJ2-1, with 15 bases lining up with TRBD2. Germline trimming cut 6 bases from V and 7 bases from J; bases unmatched to any gene: 13. The CDR3 is made up of 17 amino acids. Germline lookup yields CDR1 GTSNPN and CDR2 SVGIG (reference sequence). The CDR3 reads CACSGTSGGLIKNEQFF. The CDR3 DNA sequence: TGTGCCTGCTCCGGGACTAGCGGGGGGTTAATAAAAAATGAGCAGTTCTTC.

In its sample, this clone was seen a few times. V and J are TRBV29-1 and TRBJ2-1; a possible D gene is TRBD2 (5 bases). Trimming shortened V by 4 bases and J by 0 bases, and 16 bases separated the two germline ends. This CDR3 has 16 amino acids. In germline, CDR1 is SQVTM, CDR2 ANQGSEA. CDR3 coding DNA: TGCAGCGTTGCGGGGTCTCCCGGAAGCTCCTACAATGAGCAGTTCTTC. It is translated as CSVAGSPGSSYNEQFF.

The J gene is TRBJ2-7, the V gene TRBV7-8; 7 nucleotides match TRBD1. J gave up 4 bases and V 5 bases, and 8 bases lay outside the gene matches. The germline V gene has CDR1 SGHVS and CDR2 FQNEAQ. The length of the CDR3 is 14 residues. CDR3 sequence: CASSPNHRGYEQYF. The CDR3, as DNA: TGTGCCAGCAGCCCAAACCACAGGGGTTACGAGCAGTACTTC.

V and J are TRBV7-3 and TRBJ2-2, with D perhaps matching TRBD2 (6 bases). The CDR3 covers 15 residues. Deletions cut 5 bases from V and 6 bases from J, with 16 bases between. CDR1 and CDR2 (germline): SGHTA, FQGTGA. The CDR3 bases are TGTGCCAGCAGCCCCCGCCTAGCGACTGCCGGGGAGCTGTTTTTT. Protein: CASSPRLATAGELFF.

The chain joins TRBV29-1 to TRBJ1-5, with D uncertain. The germline V gene encodes CDR1 SQVTM and CDR2 ANQGSEA. Deletions cut 4 bases from V and 3 bases from J, with 10 bases between. The CDR3 sequence is 13 residues long. The CDR3 reads CSVGAGINQPQHF. CDR3 nucleotide sequence: TGCAGCGTTGGCGCTGGAATCAATCAGCCCCAGCATTTT.

The chain has TRBV5-4 and TRBJ2-1; 9 positions agree with TRBD1. The CDR3 has 15 residues. Trimming took 4 bases from V and 5 from J; bases not matched to a gene: 7. The germline CDR1 and CDR2 sequences are SGHNT and YYREEE (reference sequence). This chain's CDR3 is CASSPGTGRDNEQFF. DNA of the CDR3: TGTGCCAGCAGCCCGGGGACAGGGAGGGACAATGAGCAGTTCTTC.

The chain has TRBV5-5 and TRBJ2-7, with TRBD1 matching over 9 bases. The CDR3 totals 17 residues. V lost 1 base to trimming and J lost 5 bases; unmatched junction nucleotides: 13. The germline V gene has CDR1 SGHKS and CDR2 YYEKEE (reference sequence). CDR3 region: CASSLWNRGTGLDEQYF. CDR3 DNA: TGTGCCAGCAGCTTGTGGAACCGGGGGACAGGGCTTGACGAGCAGTACTTC. Complete variable domain (other parts from reference TRBV5-5 and TRBJ2-7): DAGVTQSPTHLIKTRGQQVTLRCSPISGHKSVSWYQQVLGQGPQFIFQYYEKEERGRGNFPDRFSARQFPNYSSELNVNALLLGDSALYLCASSLWNRGTGLDEQYFGPGTRLTVT.

This rearrangement joins TRBV7-8 to TRBJ1-6; 8 nucleotides line up with TRBD1. There are 15 residues in the CDR3. Germline CDR1 and CDR2: SGHVS and FQNEAQ. The V segment lost 7 bases and the J segment 6 bases; nucleotides outside the gene matches: 8. The CDR3, as DNA: TGTGCCAGCACCGGGAGGACAGGGCGTAATTCACCCCTCCACTTT. This gives the protein CASTGRTGRNSPLHF. Supplemented by reference TRBV7-8 and TRBJ1-6, the full variable domain reads GAGVSQSPRYKVAKRGQDVALRCDPISGHVSLFWYQQALGQGPEFLTYFQNEAQLDKSGLPSDRFFAERPEGSVSTLKIQRTQQEDSAVYLCASTGRTGRNSPLHFGNGTRLTVT.

The chain joins TRBV27 to TRBJ1-5; 9 positions agree with TRBD1. CDR1 and CDR2 (germline): MNHEY, SMNVEV (reference sequence). The CDR3 extends over 14 amino acids. V lost 5 bases to trimming and J lost 6 bases; unmatched junction nucleotides: 5. CDR3 sequence: CASSPQGAGQPQHF. CDR3 DNA: TGTGCCAGCAGTCCACAGGGGGCAGGTCAGCCCCAGCATTTT.

J is TRBJ2-7 and V is TRBV12-3 or TRBV12-4; D ambiguous. With 5 bases removed from V and 7 bases from J, the gap between germline ends came to 9 bases. There are 11 residues in the CDR3. CDR3 region: CASSNLGEQYF. The CDR3 nucleotides are TGTGCCAGCAGTAACCTCGGAGAGCAGTACTTC.

The chain employs TRBV5-1 and TRBJ2-2; D possibly uses TRBD1 or TRBD2 (5 bases each). V lost 0 bases to trimming and J lost 2 bases, with 11 bases between them. Germline loops: CDR1 SGHRS, CDR2 YFSETQ. CDR3 size: 16 residues. CDR3 DNA sequence: TGCGCCAGCAGCTTGGATGAAGGGACCAACACCGGGGAGCTGTTTTTT. It yields the protein CASSLDEGTNTGELFF.

The chain couples TRBV7-8 to TRBJ2-7, with 7 bases fitting TRBD1. Germline V gene lookup returns CDR1 SGHVS and CDR2 FQNEAQ. With 1 base clipped from V and 3 bases from J, the junction kept 3 bases outside the gene matches. This CDR3 has 14 amino acids. This chain's CDR3 is CASSLVPGGYEQYF. The CDR3 coding sequence is TGTGCCAGCAGCTTAGTTCCAGGGGGCTACGAGCAGTACTTC. The entire variable domain, with the rest obtained from reference TRBV7-8 and TRBJ2-7, is as follows: GAGVSQSPRYKVAKRGQDVALRCDPISGHVSLFWYQQALGQGPEFLTYFQNEAQLDKSGLPSDRFFAERPEGSVSTLKIQRTQQEDSAVYLCASSLVPGGYEQYFGPGTRLTVT.

The V call is TRBV29-1, the J call TRBJ1-2; tentatively, D is TRBD1 (5 bases). V shed 0 bases and J shed 5 bases, with 10 bases lying between them. Germline V gives CDR1 SQVTM, CDR2 ANQGSEA. This CDR3 contains 13 residues. The CDR3 reads CSVEDDRGYGYTF. CDR3 nucleotides: TGCAGCGTTGAAGATGATAGGGGATATGGCTACACCTTC.

The J gene is TRBJ2-7, the V gene TRBV27, with a possible D match to TRBD1 (6 bases). From germline, CDR1 is MNHEY and CDR2 SMNVEV (reference sequence). V dropped 5 bases and J dropped 0 bases, with 20 bases sitting between them. This CDR3 comprises 17 residues. CDR3 residues: CASSPSVGDTNSYEQYF. CDR3 in DNA: TGTGCCAGCAGTCCATCCGTGGGGGACACTAACTCCTACGAGCAGTACTTC.

The genes are TRBV5-1 and TRBJ2-3; perhaps TRBD1 as D (5 bases). This CDR3 region has 15 residues. Germline V CDR1 and CDR2: SGHRS, YFSETQ. V was trimmed by 3 bases and J by 0 bases, leaving 11 bases between them. Here the CDR3 reads CASSSTWGSTDTQYF. The CDR3 DNA follows: TGCGCCAGCAGCTCTACGTGGGGCAGCACAGATACGCAGTATTTT. The full variable domain, completed using reference TRBV5-1 and TRBJ2-3, is KAGVTQTPRYLIKTRGQQVTLSCSPISGHRSVSWYQQTPGQGLQFLFEYFSETQRNKGNFPGRFSGRQFSNSRSEMNVSTLELGDSALYLCASSSTWGSTDTQYFGPGTRLTVL.

The rearrangement uses TRBV12-3 or TRBV12-4 and TRBJ2-7; possible D gene TRBD1, 7 bases. The CDR3 has 12 amino acids. V was cut by 5 bases and J by 6 bases, with 11 bases left in between. CDR3 in DNA: TGTGCCAGCAGTACTCAGGGGGGCGAGCAGTACTTC. Residues: CASSTQGGEQYF.

The CDR3 bases are TGTGCCACCAGTGATTTGTCCCTAGCGGCAGGCACAGATACGCAGTATTTT. Residues: CATSDLSLAAGTDTQYF. This sequence joins TRBV24-1 and TRBJ2-3, with 7 bases fitting TRBD2. Germline V gene data show CDR1 as KGHDR and CDR2 as SFDVKD. The CDR3 has 17 residues. The V and J ends lost 0 bases and 1 base, in that order; junction bases with no gene match: 6.

This chain joins TRBV29-1 and TRBJ1-4; TRBD1 is a possible D gene (5 bases). CDR3 length: 11 residues. V lost 6 bases and J lost 8, with 10 bases in between. Germline V CDR1 and CDR2: SQVTM, ANQGSEA. The CDR3 spells CSVLDREKLFF. CDR3 nucleotides: TGCAGCGTCCTAGACAGAGAAAAACTGTTTTTT.

The chain links TRBV7-3 to TRBJ1-2; 8 nucleotides line up with TRBD1. J gave up 6 bases and V 1 base, and 7 bases lay outside the gene matches. The CDR3 runs to 15 residues. CDR1 and CDR2 (germline): SGHTA, FQGTGA. The chain's CDR3 is CASSLRAGGWDGYTF. CDR3 nucleotides: TGTGCCAGCAGCTTAAGGGCAGGGGGCTGGGATGGCTACACCTTC.